The present entry profiles one T cell receptor beta chain with its context. The data were taken from a study of blood T cell repertoires in COVID-19. Across the whole study: The origin of the acute and convalescent COVID-19 samples was the United States, Italy and Spain. PBMCs, B-cell-depleted T cells, or T cells were the source of the cDNA or gDNA that made up the material.

Per the authors' pipeline: Using reference gene primer amplification, nucleated cell counts were estimated. Libraries were prepared by immunoSEQ multiplex PCR; TCRdb keeps only in-frame clonotypes and omits some of them. V and J calls and clone size are those listed in that table; D and trimming were worked out from the DNA. The sample contains roughly 50,000 clones, more than 90% of which appear only once. V was shortened by 4 bases and J by 3 bases, with 17 bases between the two germline ends. The CDR3 extends over 16 amino acids. The sequencing sample was made of peripheral blood. The chain is built from TRBV23-1 and TRBJ2-3; a weak D match, TRBD1 (6 bases). TRBV23-1 is an ORF; its function is uncertain. The clonotype originates from a man aged 50 to 59 with acute or convalescent COVID-19. The CDR3 loop is CASSPGRGLVTDTQYF. CDR3 bases: TGCGCCAGCAGTCCGGGCAGGGGCCTAGTAACAGATACGCAGTATTTT.